A single sample gave rise to the 22 T cell receptor beta chains below, sequenced in a study of T cell clonality in common variable immunodeficiency (dated by TCRdb to 2014 to 2015). General conclusions and limits of the study: CVID TCRbeta sequences reportedly showed fewer deletions and N-nucleotide insertions and lacked highly modified clones with 13 or more V deletions.

The receptor library was made with the immunoSEQ multiplex PCR assay. In TCRdb, the immuneACCESS table is reduced to in-frame sequences with V and J assigned. These tables do not hold every clone; where another copy was compared, an unresolved V gene accounts for under half, and the others remain unexplained. The sample features 40,000 to 50,000 clones, and none is a singleton. 6% of the sample is taken by the ten largest. Their specific antigens are unknown. Sequencing was carried out using peripheral blood mononuclear cells. Every receptor here comes from a human donor with common variable immunodeficiency.

This clone was seen ten or more times. The CDR3: CASSPTDNVETQYF. The CDR3 bases that were read are TGTGCCAGCTCACCAACGGACAACGTTGAGACC. The V call is TRBV18, the J call TRBJ2-5; tentative D call: TRBD1 (5 bases). The DNA ends 3 residues before the CDR3 does, and the rest of the CDR3 is filled in from the germline J gene. With 2 bases removed from V and 5 bases from J, the gap between germline ends came to 12 bases. This CDR3 is built from 14 residues. Germline lookup yields CDR1 KGHSH and CDR2 LQKENI. Drawing the rest from reference TRBV18 and TRBJ2-5, the complete variable domain is NAGVMQNPRHLVRRRGQEARLRCSPMKGHSHVYWYRQLPEEGLKFMVYLQKENIIDESGMPKERFSAEFPKEGPSILRIQQVVRGDSAAYFCASSPTDNVETQYFGPGTRLLVL.

This clone has ten or more counts. The observed sequence ends 3 residues before the CDR3 terminus, with the missing tail filled in from the germline J gene. The V and J genes are TRBV6-1 and TRBJ1-1, with TRBD1 identical over 11 bases. V dropped 2 bases and J dropped 3; count of bases not matched to a gene: 5. Germline CDR1 MNHNS, CDR2 SASEGT. This CDR3 has 16 amino acids. The CDR3 loop is CASSEWDRGWDTEAFF. Incomplete CDR3 DNA: TGTGCCAGCAGTGAATGGGACAGGGGGTGGGACACTGAA.

This clone was seen ten or more times. The read ends 3 residues early relative to the CDR3; the germline J gene fills the gap. The rearrangement joins TRBV18 to TRBJ2-7, with 7 bases matching TRBD1. The V gene end was trimmed by 4 bases and the J gene end by 3 bases; junction bases not matched to a gene: 6. There are 14 residues in the CDR3. Germline loops: CDR1 KGHSH, CDR2 LQKENI. CDR3 DNA (partial): TGTGCCAGCTCACGGGACAGCCTAAACTACGAG. As protein: CASSRDSLNYE. The CDR3 in full is CASSRDSLNYEQYF.

This clone was seen more than once but under ten times. The read comes to an end 3 residues before the CDR3 does, leaving the germline J gene to fill in the end. The chain couples TRBV30 to TRBJ1-2, with D tentatively TRBD1 (5 bases). V was shortened by 3 bases and J by 4 bases, with 18 bases between the two germline ends. CDR3 length: 15 amino acids. CDR1 and CDR2 (germline): GTSNPN, SVGIG (reference sequence). CDR3 DNA, as far as it was read: TGTGCCTGGAGGAGCCCCCCACAGGTCCGCTATGGC. Residues: CAWRSPPQVRYG. The whole CDR3 region reads CAWRSPPQVRYGYTF.

In the case of this clone: The DNA ends 3 residues before the CDR3 does, and the rest of the CDR3 is filled in from the germline J gene. The chain has TRBV10-2 and TRBJ2-7, with 8 bases identical to TRBD2. The V segment lost 2 bases and the J segment 4 bases; nucleotides outside the gene matches: 1. The CDR3 length is 13 residues. Germline values: CDR1 WSHSY, CDR2 SAAADI. The CDR3 loop is CASSEGLAYEQYF. CDR3 DNA (partial): TGCGCCAGCAGTGAGGGACTAGCTTACGAG.

This clone was counted ten times or more. The read terminates 3 residues ahead of where the CDR3 ends, so the germline J gene completes it. The V and J genes are TRBV19 and TRBJ2-1; 11 bases are shared with TRBD2. The CDR3 is made up of 15 amino acids. V lost 6 bases and J lost 2; bases outside the gene matches: 3. Germline assignment: CDR1 LNHDA and CDR2 SQIVND (reference sequence). CDR3 DNA (partial): TGTGCCAGTAGACCACTAGCGGGAGCCTACAATGAG. Encoded protein: CASRPLAGAYNE. The full CDR3 protein reads CASRPLAGAYNEQFF.

This clone has at least ten counts. Sequencing ends 3 residues short of the CDR3 end; the germline J gene provides the rest. V gene TRBV5-5 combines with J gene TRBJ2-3, with unresolved D. The CDR3 extends over 13 amino acids. Germline CDR1 and CDR2: SGHKS and YYEKEE (reference sequence). V was cut by 1 base and J by 4 bases, with 7 bases left in between. The CDR3 loop reads CASSLISPDTQYF. The sequenced CDR3 bases are TGTGCCAGCAGCTTGATATCTCCAGATACG.

On this clone itself: Read sequence stops 3 residues before the CDR3 end, and the germline J gene provides the missing end. The chain is built from TRBV7-9 and TRBJ2-1; D is undetermined. CDR1 SEHNR and CDR2 FQNEAQ come from the germline V gene (reference sequence). This CDR3 has 12 amino acids. Trimming took 3 bases from V and 9 from J, leaving 9 bases between them. The CDR3 bases that were read are TGTGCCAGCAGCTTTGAAGGGTTTGAG. Translated, it gives CASSFEGFE. The full CDR3 is CASSFEGFEQFF.

In regard to this clone: From the germline J gene comes the end of the CDR3, since the read stops 3 residues before it. The chain couples TRBV7-2 to TRBJ2-7; 13 bases are shared with TRBD2. From germline, CDR1 is SGHTA and CDR2 FQGNSA. V gave up 5 bases and J gave up 3 bases; unmatched junction bases: 4. The CDR3 length is 15 residues. The CDR3 bases that were read are TGTGCCAGCAGCCCACGGACTAGCGGGAGCTACGAG. It is translated as CASSPRTSGSYE. The whole CDR3 sequence reads CASSPRTSGSYEQYF.

In this sample, this clone turned up a few times. The sequenced CDR3 bases are TGTGCCAGCAGCGCACAGGGAGGTAGGACTGAA. It encodes CASSAQGGRTE. From start to end, the CDR3 is CASSAQGGRTEAFF. The chain joins TRBV7-2 to TRBJ1-1; perhaps TRBD1 as D (6 bases). The CDR3 goes on 3 residues after the read ends, and that part is filled in from the germline J gene. The CDR3 contains 14 residues. Germline CDR1 and CDR2: SGHTA and FQGNSA. V lost 5 bases and J lost 5, with 15 bases in between.

Details on this clone: Read coverage stops 3 residues before the CDR3 terminus; the germline J gene supplies the remainder. This chain links TRBV7-2 with TRBJ2-1, with 11 positions matching TRBD2. V was clipped by 5 bases and J by 6 bases; unmatched bases: 6. The CDR3 is made up of 15 amino acids. CDR1 SGHTA and CDR2 FQGNSA come from the germline V gene. The DNA read from the CDR3 is TGTGCCAGCAGCATACTAGCGGGAGCGGGCAATGAG. Its protein is CASSILAGAGNE. The CDR3 as a whole reads CASSILAGAGNEQFF.

Many counts were recorded for this clone. The sequence runs out 3 residues before the end of the CDR3; the remainder is reconstructed from the germline J gene. This chain connects TRBV7-6 to TRBJ2-3; no reliable D call. Germline V lookup: CDR1 SGHVS, CDR2 FNYEAQ. CDR3 size: 16 residues. Trimming took off 2 bases at V and 0 bases at J, with 12 bases between the two ends. The sequenced CDR3 bases are TGTGCCAGCAGCTTATACACCCATTCTAGCACAGATACG. Protein sequence: CASSLYTHSSTDT. The entire CDR3 is CASSLYTHSSTDTQYF.

This clone was detected only a few times. The CDR3 end is not reached by the read, which stops 3 residues before it; the germline J gene fills it in. The chain is built from TRBV5-1 and TRBJ2-3, with 7 bases identical to TRBD1. There are 14 residues in the CDR3. V gave up 0 bases and J gave up 7 bases; unmatched junction bases: 5. CDR1 is SGHRS and CDR2 is YFSETQ in the germline V gene. CDR3 DNA, as far as it was read: TGCGCCAGCAGCTTGGGAGGGGGCCGACATACG. Translating gives CASSLGGGRHT. The full-length CDR3 reads as CASSLGGGRHTQYF.

This clone was seen ten or more times. The read ends 3 residues before the CDR3 terminus; that terminus is restored from the germline J gene. The genes are TRBV2 and TRBJ1-3; a possible D gene is TRBD1 (5 bases). Germline-derived CDR1 and CDR2 are SNHLY and FYNNEI. V shed 4 bases and J shed 5 bases, with 15 bases lying between them. The CDR3 loop spans 15 amino acids. CDR3 amino acids: CASSAELKGRNTIYF. CDR3 bases read: TGTGCCAGCAGTGCCGAACTAAAGGGGCGAAACACC.

This clone was seen repeatedly, ten times or more. Coverage ceases 3 residues before the CDR3 finishes, and the germline J gene fills in the end. The chain is built from TRBV5-1 and TRBJ2-7; 10 bases align to TRBD1. Germline CDR1 is SGHRS and CDR2 is YFSETQ. The CDR3 is 15 residues long. V trimming: 4 bases; J trimming: 0 bases; junction bases outside the gene matches: 4. Here the CDR3 reads CASSPGQGVSYEQYF. CDR3 bases read: TGCGCCAGCAGCCCAGGACAGGGGGTCTCCTACGAG.

A few counts support this clone. The sequenced fragment ends 3 residues before the CDR3 boundary, so the rest is inferred from the germline J gene. This chain uses TRBV7-2 with TRBJ2-7; no clear D. This CDR3 is 14 amino acids long. The V end lost 5 bases, the J end lost 2 bases, and 13 bases lay between the germline ends. The germline V gene encodes CDR1 SGHTA and CDR2 FQGNSA. This chain's CDR3 is CASSRTGQAYEQYF. Partial CDR3 DNA: TGTGCCAGCAGCCGCACCGGCCAGGCCTACGAG.

This clone was seen ten or more times. The sequenced fragment ends 3 residues before the CDR3 boundary, so the rest is inferred from the germline J gene. The V and J genes are TRBV2 and TRBJ1-6, with D possibly matching TRBD1 (5 bases). The germline V gene encodes CDR1 SNHLY and CDR2 FYNNEI. This CDR3 is built from 15 residues. Trimming left V 2 bases short and J 6 bases short, with 11 bases between. The covered CDR3 bases are TGTGCCAGCAGTGAATTAGTTGGGGCTAATTCACCC. Translation gives CASSELVGANSP. The full CDR3 reads CASSELVGANSPLHF. The full variable domain, with the rest looked up from reference TRBV2 and TRBJ1-6, is EPEVTQTPSHQVTQMGQEVILRCVPISNHLYFYWYRQILGQKVEFLVSFYNNEISEKSEIFDDQFSVERPDGSNFTLKIRSTKLEDSAMYFCASSELVGANSPLHFGNGTRLTVT.

Comment on this clone: The read terminates 3 residues before the CDR3 end, so the remaining end is supplied by the germline J gene. J is TRBJ2-5 and V is TRBV7-9; possibly TRBD1 for D (6 bases). Germline assignment: CDR1 SEHNR and CDR2 FQNEAQ (reference sequence). The CDR3 has 15 amino acids. V was trimmed by 1 base and J by 5 bases, leaving 14 bases between them. CDR3 sequence: CASSLVEQGVETQYF. CDR3 DNA (partial): TGTGCCAGCAGCTTAGTCGAACAGGGAGTGGAGACC.

As to this clone: The CDR3 is cut off 3 residues early in the read; its end comes from the germline J gene. The rearrangement links TRBV11-2 to TRBJ2-5; TRBD1 aligns across 7 bases. Germline assignment: CDR1 SGHAT and CDR2 FQNNGV. The CDR3 contains 12 residues. V trimming: 5 bases; J trimming: 5 bases; junction bases outside the gene matches: 2. The CDR3 bases that were read are TGTGCCAGCAGCACAGGGGTGGAGACC. Its protein product is CASSTGVET. Given in full, the CDR3 is CASSTGVETQYF.

This clone was detected a few times. Read sequence stops 3 residues before the CDR3 end, and the germline J gene provides the missing end. The genes are TRBV20-1 and TRBJ2-7, with a weak D call TRBD2 (6 bases). The CDR3 has 14 amino acids. Germline CDR1 reads DFQATT; CDR2 reads SNEGSKA (reference sequence). Trimming left V 3 bases short and J 4 bases short, with 16 bases between. The CDR3 bases that were read are TGCAGTGCTAGGGAGGGTGGCAGGGAGTACGAG. Translated, it gives CSAREGGREYE. The CDR3 in its entirety is CSAREGGREYEQYF.

On this clone itself: The read ends 3 residues before the CDR3 terminus; that terminus is restored from the germline J gene. This sequence joins TRBV11-2 and TRBJ2-7; maybe TRBD1 (6 bases). This CDR3 is 14 amino acids long. The germline V gene encodes CDR1 SGHAT and CDR2 FQNNGV. With 5 bases removed from V and 3 bases from J, the gap between germline ends came to 14 bases. The CDR3 protein is CASSIATGIYEQYF. The sequenced part of the CDR3 DNA is TGTGCCAGCAGCATTGCCACAGGGATCTACGAG. Using reference TRBV11-2 and TRBJ2-7 for the parts outside the CDR3, the full variable domain is EAGVAQSPRYKIIEKRQSVAFWCNPISGHATLYWYQQILGQGPKLLIQFQNNGVVDDSQLPKDRFSAERLKGVDSTLKIQPAKLEDSAVYLCASSIATGIYEQYFGPGTRLTVT.

In the case of this clone: The CDR3 goes on 3 residues after the read ends, and that part is filled in from the germline J gene. This chain connects TRBV11-3 to TRBJ2-2, with D tentatively TRBD1 (6 bases). From germline, CDR1 is SGHNT and CDR2 YENEEA. The CDR3 has 14 amino acids. The V end lost 7 bases, the J end lost 4 bases, and 13 bases lay between the germline ends. The CDR3 region is CASTGGAGTGELFF. The sequenced part of the CDR3 DNA is TGTGCCAGCACTGGGGGCGCGGGCACCGGGGAG.